These T cell receptor beta chains were read from a single sample in a study of cytomegalovirus exposure and HLA in healthy donors. Clones were read by immunoSEQ multiplex PCR, and TCRdb kept only the in-frame ones, dropping some. This table holds 250,000 to 350,000 clones, about 80% found once. Sequencing used PBMCs. The origin of the receptors is a girl aged 2 to 10 in good health and CMV-seronegative. Both conserved end residues are part of each CDR3. A D gene is named only where the DNA matches it firmly. Not all rows give a size; the values are once, few, many and, for expanded clones, a class.

d_gene: .
j_gene: TRBJ1-2
v_gene: TRBV5-1
abundance: once
CDR3aa: CASSPGYGYTF
CDR3nt: TGCGCCAGCAGCCCGGGGTATGGCTACACCTTC

d_gene: TRBD1
j_gene: TRBJ1-4
v_gene: TRBV6-5
abundance: .
CDR3aa: CASSYGSGGEKLFF
CDR3nt: TGTGCCAGCAGTTACGGTTCAGGGGGGGAAAAACTGTTTTTT

d_gene: TRBD1
j_gene: TRBJ2-7
v_gene: TRBV4-1
abundance: .
CDR3aa: CASSSGTGKTYEQYF
CDR3nt: TGCGCCAGCAGTTCCGGGACAGGGAAAACCTACGAGCAGTACTTC

d_gene: TRBD2
j_gene: TRBJ2-3
v_gene: TRBV10-3
abundance: .
CDR3aa: CAIKEGSGSVVHTQYF
CDR3nt: TGTGCCATCAAGGAGGGGAGCGGGAGTGTGGTACATACGCAGTATTTT

d_gene: .
j_gene: TRBJ1-6
v_gene: TRBV5-4
abundance: .
CDR3aa: CASSFRTASNSPLHF
CDR3nt: TGTGCCAGCAGCTTTAGGACAGCGTCTAATTCACCCCTCCACTTT

d_gene: TRBD1
j_gene: TRBJ1-1
v_gene: TRBV5-1
abundance: .
CDR3aa: CASSLGTGVRDTEAFF
CDR3nt: TGCGCCAGCAGCTTGGGGACAGGGGTACGGGACACTGAAGCTTTCTTT

d_gene: .
j_gene: TRBJ2-2
v_gene: TRBV6-6
abundance: .
CDR3aa: CASSYTRNTGELFF
CDR3nt: TGTGCCAGCAGTTATACCAGAAACACCGGGGAGCTGTTTTTT

d_gene: TRBD2
j_gene: TRBJ2-2
v_gene: TRBV10-3
abundance: .
CDR3aa: CAISESVTSRNTGELFF
CDR3nt: TGTGCCATCAGTGAGTCCGTGACTAGCCGTAACACCGGGGAGCTGTTTTTT

d_gene: .
j_gene: TRBJ1-1
v_gene: TRBV6-5
abundance: .
CDR3aa: CASSYPKSEAFF
CDR3nt: TGTGCCAGCAGTTATCCTAAATCTGAAGCTTTCTTT

d_gene: .
j_gene: TRBJ2-6
v_gene: TRBV5-1
abundance: .
CDR3aa: CASSLVVTAIPHSGANVLTF
CDR3nt: TGCGCCAGCAGCTTGGTCGTGACAGCCATACCCCACTCTGGGGCCAACGTCCTGACTTTC

d_gene: .
j_gene: TRBJ1-1
v_gene: TRBV5-5
abundance: once
CDR3aa: CASSFPEMGNTEAFF
CDR3nt: TGTGCCAGCAGCTTTCCAGAAATGGGCAATACTGAAGCTTTCTTT

d_gene: .
j_gene: TRBJ1-1
v_gene: TRBV18
abundance: .
CDR3aa: CASSPEGKTEAFF
CDR3nt: TGTGCCAGCTCACCAGAGGGAAAGACTGAAGCTTTCTTT

d_gene: TRBD1
j_gene: TRBJ1-2
v_gene: TRBV29-1
abundance: .
CDR3aa: CSAYRGAVYGYTF
CDR3nt: TGCAGCGCCTACAGGGGCGCGGTCTATGGCTACACCTTC

d_gene: .
j_gene: TRBJ2-4
v_gene: TRBV27
abundance: once
CDR3aa: CASSLWLGRKNIQYF
CDR3nt: TGTGCCAGCAGTTTATGGCTTGGCAGAAAAAACATTCAGTACTTC